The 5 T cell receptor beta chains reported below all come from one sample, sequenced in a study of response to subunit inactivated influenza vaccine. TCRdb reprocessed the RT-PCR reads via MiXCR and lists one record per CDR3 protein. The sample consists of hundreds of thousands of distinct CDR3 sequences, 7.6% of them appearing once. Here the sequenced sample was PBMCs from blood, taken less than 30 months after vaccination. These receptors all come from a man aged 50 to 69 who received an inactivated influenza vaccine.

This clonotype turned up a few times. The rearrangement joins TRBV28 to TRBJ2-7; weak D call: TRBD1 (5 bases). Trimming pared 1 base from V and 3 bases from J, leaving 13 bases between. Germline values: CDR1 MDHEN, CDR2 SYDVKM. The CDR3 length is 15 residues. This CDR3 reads CASSLSWTRHYEQYF. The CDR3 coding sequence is TGTGCCAGCAGTTTATCCTGGACAAGGCACTACGAGCAGTACTTC.

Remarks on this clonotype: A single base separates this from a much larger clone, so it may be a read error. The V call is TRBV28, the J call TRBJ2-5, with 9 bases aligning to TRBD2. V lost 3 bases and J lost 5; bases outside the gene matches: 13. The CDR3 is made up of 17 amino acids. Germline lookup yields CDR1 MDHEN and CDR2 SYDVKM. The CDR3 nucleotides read TGTGCCAGCAGTTTGGAACTAGCGGGCTCGCCGTGGGAGACCCAGTACTTC. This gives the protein CASSLELAGSPWETQYF.

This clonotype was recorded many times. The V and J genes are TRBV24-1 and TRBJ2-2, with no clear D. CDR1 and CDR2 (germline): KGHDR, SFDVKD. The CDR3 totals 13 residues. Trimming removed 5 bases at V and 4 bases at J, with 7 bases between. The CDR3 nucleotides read TGTGCCACCAGTGGTTCGGGCACCGGGGAGCTGTTTTTT. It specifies CATSGSGTGELFF.

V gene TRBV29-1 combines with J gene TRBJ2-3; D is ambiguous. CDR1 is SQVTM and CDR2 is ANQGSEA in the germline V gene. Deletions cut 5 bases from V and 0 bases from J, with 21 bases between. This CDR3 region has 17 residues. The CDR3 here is CSVPPTLGSRSTDTQYF. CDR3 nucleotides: TGCAGCGTTCCGCCAACTCTTGGGTCCCGGAGCACAGATACGCAGTATTTT.

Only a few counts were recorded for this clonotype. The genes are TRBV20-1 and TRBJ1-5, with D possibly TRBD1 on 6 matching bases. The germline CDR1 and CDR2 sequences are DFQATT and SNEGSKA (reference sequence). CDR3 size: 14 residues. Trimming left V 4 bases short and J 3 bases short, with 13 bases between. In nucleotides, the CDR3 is TGCAGTGCTATGGGGGCTGATTTCAATCAGCCCCAGCATTTT. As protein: CSAMGADFNQPQHF.